The 23 T cell receptor beta chains presented below share a single source sample, sequenced in a study of blood T cell repertoires in COVID-19 (dated by TCRdb to the early 2020s). Library prep was done by the immunoSEQ multiplex PCR assay. The table was pulled from immuneACCESS by TCRdb, which kept in-frame rearrangements only. Such tables lose some clones; where checked, under half of the loss comes from unresolved V genes, and the rest has no known cause. The sample includes 100,000 to 150,000 clones, with around 81% observed a single time. About a tenth of the sample goes to the ten largest clones. The specimen was peripheral blood. The receptors derive from a man in his forties or fifties with active or convalescent COVID-19.

The J gene is TRBJ2-3, the V gene TRBV9; TRBD2 agrees at 7 bases. The junction had 5 bases not matched to a gene; V was cut back by 0 bases and J by 4 bases. This CDR3 comprises 15 residues. Germline assignment: CDR1 SGDLS and CDR2 YYNGEE. The CDR3 loop is CASSVVASGPDTQYF. The CDR3, as DNA: TGTGCCAGCAGCGTAGTTGCTAGCGGACCAGATACGCAGTATTTT.

The chain joins TRBV19 to TRBJ1-5; TRBD1 matches at 11 bases. This CDR3 region has 17 residues. CDR1 and CDR2 from the germline V gene are LNHDA and SQIVND (reference sequence). The V gene end was trimmed by 4 bases and the J gene end by 2 bases; junction bases not matched to a gene: 7. The CDR3 spells CASSKDRGQGGNQPQHF. In nucleotides, the CDR3 is TGTGCCAGTAGTAAGGACAGGGGGCAGGGGGGCAATCAGCCCCAGCATTTT.

The J gene is TRBJ1-3, the V gene TRBV6-1; the D is unclear. V lost 3 bases, J lost 5 bases, and 8 bases lay in between. The V gene's germline CDR1 is MNHNS and CDR2 SASEGT. The CDR3 is 13 amino acids. The CDR3 DNA reads as TGTGCCAGCAGTGACCAACATCGAAACACCATATATTTT. It encodes CASSDQHRNTIYF.

V and J are TRBV11-1 and TRBJ1-6, with 10 bases aligning to TRBD1. J was trimmed by 9 bases and V by 4 bases; bases with no gene match: 9. In germline, CDR1 is SGHAT, CDR2 FQDESV (reference sequence). This CDR3 is 16 amino acids long. The CDR3 reads CASSYRTGTGVSPLHF. The DNA of the CDR3 is TGTGCCAGCAGCTACCGGACCGGGACAGGGGTTTCACCCCTCCACTTT.

The V gene is TRBV7-8, the J gene TRBJ2-2; 9 bases match TRBD2. J gave up 2 bases and V 4 bases, and 5 bases lay outside the gene matches. Germline V lookup: CDR1 SGHVS, CDR2 FQNEAQ. The length of the CDR3 is 16 residues. CDR3 loop: CASSSRTSDNTGELFF. In DNA, the CDR3 is TGTGCCAGCAGCTCTCGGACTAGCGATAACACCGGGGAGCTGTTTTTT.

This clone occurred a few times. The rearrangement uses TRBV4-1 and TRBJ2-2; D gene ambiguous. There are 13 residues in the CDR3. CDR1 is MGHRA, CDR2 YSYEKL, per germline. V was cut by 2 bases and J by 3 bases, with 4 bases left in between. The CDR3 DNA follows: TGCGCCAGCAGCCAACGGGACACCGGGGAGCTGTTTTTT. Translating it yields CASSQRDTGELFF.

This clone was seen a single time. The V gene is TRBV5-6, the J gene TRBJ2-3; D not certain. V was trimmed by 2 bases and J by 1 base, leaving 11 bases between them. The CDR3 covers 15 residues. Per the germline V gene, CDR1 is SGHDT and CDR2 is YYEEEE. For the CDR3, the DNA is TGTGCCAGCAGCTTTAGGAGTTTGGGCACAGATACGCAGTATTTT. Protein sequence: CASSFRSLGTDTQYF.

The rearrangement joins TRBV29-1 to TRBJ2-7; 8 positions agree with TRBD1. V was pared by 6 bases and J by 3 bases, with 7 bases of the junction left unmatched. The length of the CDR3 is 13 residues. Germline values: CDR1 SQVTM, CDR2 ANQGSEA. CDR3 DNA sequence: TGCAGCGTCGCGAGGGGGACAGGCTACGAGCAGTACTTC. Translation gives CSVARGTGYEQYF.

This chain connects TRBV10-3 to TRBJ1-2, with 7 bases identical to TRBD1. CDR3 length: 15 residues. Germline assignment: CDR1 ENHRY and CDR2 SYGVKD. V shed 0 bases and J 4 bases; nucleotides not matched to a gene: 5. The CDR3 sequence is CAISESRGTAYGYTF. The CDR3 coding sequence is TGTGCCATCAGTGAGTCGAGGGGGACAGCCTATGGCTACACCTTC.

The chain recombines TRBV11-2 with TRBJ1-5; tentatively, D is TRBD1 (6 bases). From germline, CDR1 is SGHAT and CDR2 FQNNGV. Trimming left V 4 bases short and J 7 bases short, with 17 bases between. This CDR3 is 15 amino acids long. CDR3 coding DNA: TGTGCCAGCAGCTCCGAGGGGGGGTTGGGACAGCCCCAGCATTTT. As protein: CASSSEGGLGQPQHF.

Here the CDR3 reads CAGSLVGQQNYGYTF. The CDR3, as DNA: TGTGCCGGAAGCTTAGTGGGACAGCAAAACTATGGCTACACCTTC. V and J are TRBV6-5 and TRBJ1-2, with 7 nucleotides matching TRBD1. Per germline, CDR1 MNHEY and CDR2 SVGAGI. The CDR3 has 15 residues. V shed 11 bases and J 2 bases; nucleotides not matched to a gene: 14.

This clone was seen a single time. The V gene is TRBV7-8, the J gene TRBJ1-2; no clear D. From germline, CDR1 is SGHVS and CDR2 FQNEAQ. The CDR3 sequence is 15 residues long. The V end was cut by 6 bases, the J end by 0 bases, with 14 bases between. The CDR3 DNA sequence: TGTGCCAGCAGTCTCAAGTACCCAGCTAACTATGGCTACACCTTC. Protein product: CASSLKYPANYGYTF.

This chain links TRBV18 with TRBJ2-1; 8 nucleotides line up with TRBD2. V was clipped by 2 bases and J by 5 bases; unmatched bases: 11. The V gene's germline CDR1 is KGHSH and CDR2 LQKENI. This CDR3 is built from 17 residues. CDR3 residues: CASSPKAAGGRHNEQFF. The DNA for the CDR3 is TGTGCCAGCTCACCAAAAGCTGCGGGGGGCCGTCACAATGAGCAGTTCTTC.

This clone turned up a few times. This chain links TRBV7-9 with TRBJ1-1; D unresolved. Germline V lookup: CDR1 SEHNR, CDR2 FQNEAQ (reference sequence). CDR3 length: 15 amino acids. Trimming pared 1 base from V and 1 base from J, leaving 10 bases between. The CDR3 DNA is TGTGCCAGCAGCTTAGATTTACCCGGGAACACTGAAGCTTTCTTT. Translating gives CASSLDLPGNTEAFF.

V and J are TRBV15 and TRBJ2-5; TRBD2 aligns across 12 bases. Germline loops: CDR1 LNHNV, CDR2 YYDKDF (reference sequence). Losses at the gene ends were 0 bases for V and 4 bases for J; bases not matched to a gene: 6. The CDR3 loop spans 17 amino acids. Here the CDR3 reads CATSRDMLAGGRETQYF. CDR3 coding DNA: TGTGCCACCAGCAGAGATATGCTAGCGGGGGGGCGAGAGACCCAGTACTTC.

The V call is TRBV5-1, the J call TRBJ2-7; 9 nucleotides align to TRBD1. V lost 4 bases to trimming and J lost 10 bases; unmatched junction nucleotides: 9. The germline gives CDR1 SGHRS, CDR2 YFSETQ. This CDR3 contains 13 residues. The DNA for the CDR3 is TGCGCCAGCAGCCCCGGGACAGGGTATCATCAGTACTTC. Translation: CASSPGTGYHQYF.

The chain has TRBV10-3 and TRBJ1-6; the match to TRBD1 covers 12 bases. Unmatched junction bases numbered 9, after V lost 0 bases and J lost 9 bases. CDR3 length equals 18 residues. The germline CDR1 and CDR2 sequences are ENHRY and SYGVKD. The CDR3 sequence is CAISESGTGGFKTSPLHF. The CDR3 DNA reads TGTGCCATCAGTGAGTCTGGGACAGGGGGCTTCAAAACTTCACCCCTCCACTTT.

This chain connects TRBV10-2 to TRBJ1-4; D is undetermined. The V gene lost 6 bases and the J gene lost 8 bases, with 13 bases spanning the gap. CDR1 is WSHSY and CDR2 is SAAADI in the germline V gene. CDR3 length equals 13 residues. The CDR3: CASRTRQIEKLFF. The CDR3 nucleotides are TGCGCCAGCAGGACACGACAAATAGAAAAACTGTTTTTT.

The rearrangement joins TRBV12-5 to TRBJ1-3; TRBD1 is a possible D gene (6 bases). The germline CDR1 and CDR2 sequences are LGHNT and FRNRAP. This CDR3 has 15 amino acids. V lost 5 bases to trimming and J lost 8 bases, with 19 bases between them. The CDR3 coding sequence is TGTGCTAGTGGTCTAAAGATGGCCAACAGGGACACCATATATTTT. This sequence encodes CASGLKMANRDTIYF.

V usage is TRBV27 and J usage is TRBJ1-4; the match to TRBD1 covers 11 bases. The CDR3 runs to 15 residues. V lost 5 bases and J lost 5; bases outside the gene matches: 4. Germline V gene lookup returns CDR1 MNHEY and CDR2 SMNVEV (reference sequence). As DNA, the CDR3 is TGTGCCAGCAGTAGGGGGACAGGGGGAAATGAAAAACTGTTTTTT. It is translated as CASSRGTGGNEKLFF.

The V and J genes are TRBV20-1 and TRBJ1-1; 11 bases match TRBD1. CDR1 is DFQATT and CDR2 is SNEGSKA in the germline V gene (reference sequence). This CDR3 is built from 14 residues. The V segment lost 3 bases and the J segment 6 bases; nucleotides outside the gene matches: 6. Written as DNA, the CDR3 is TGCAGTGCTAGTGCCGGGACAGGGGGGGCTGAAGCTTTCTTT. Translated, it gives CSASAGTGGAEAFF.

This rearrangement joins TRBV3-1 (or the pseudogene TRBV3-2) to TRBJ1-3; 7 nucleotides match TRBD1. The J segment lost 4 bases and the V segment lost 0 bases, leaving 3 bases of the junction unmatched. Germline values: CDR1 LGHDT, CDR2 YNNKEL (reference sequence). This CDR3 has 15 amino acids. CDR3 loop: CASSQEAGGGNTIYF. The DNA for the CDR3 is TGTGCCAGCAGCCAAGAGGCAGGGGGAGGAAACACCATATATTTT.

This chain connects TRBV19 to TRBJ1-1, with D uncertain. The CDR3 runs 15 residues. Germline V gene data show CDR1 as LNHDA and CDR2 as SQIVND (reference sequence). Trimming took off 3 bases at V and 1 base at J, with 12 bases between the two ends. CDR3 residues: CASSISQTPNTEAFF. CDR3 nucleotide sequence: TGTGCCAGTAGTATTAGTCAGACACCGAACACTGAAGCTTTCTTT.